The 28 T cell receptor beta chains below were found in one sample sequenced in a study of shared clonotypes between healthy human individuals. Generated by immunoSEQ multiplex PCR, the TCRdb table keeps only in-frame clones and is missing some. The sample holds millions of clones, around 90% seen once. Source material: naive CD4+ T cells sorted from blood. The subset was: CD45RA+ positively selected. These TCRs come from a man younger than 30 in good health.

The chain has TRBV4-1 and TRBJ1-2; 10 bases line up with TRBD1. With 3 bases clipped from V and 3 bases from J, the junction kept 7 bases outside the gene matches. From germline, CDR1 is MGHRA and CDR2 YSYEKL. The CDR3 covers 16 residues. The CDR3 DNA reads as TGCGCCAGCAGCCAGGGCCGGGACAGGGGTTACTATGGCTACACCTTC. It encodes CASSQGRDRGYYGYTF.

This sequence joins TRBV6-1 and TRBJ1-1; 7 bases match TRBD1. This CDR3 is built from 15 residues. Germline V gene lookup returns CDR1 MNHNS and CDR2 SASEGT. V trimming: 4 bases; J trimming: 5 bases; junction bases outside the gene matches: 10. In DNA, the CDR3 is TGTGCCAGCAGTGCTAACGACAGGGTTCGAACTGAAGCTTTCTTT. This codes for CASSANDRVRTEAFF.

The chain joins TRBV2 to TRBJ1-1; 7 bases are a match to TRBD1. CDR3 size: 14 residues. V shed 6 bases, J shed 11 bases, and the junction held 15 bases outside the gene matches. CDR1 is SNHLY, CDR2 FYNNEI, per germline. CDR3 region: CASRGGKGALGAFF. The DNA for the CDR3 is TGTGCCAGCAGGGGCGGGAAGGGGGCGCTGGGGGCTTTCTTT.

The V and J genes are TRBV10-3 and TRBJ1-2, with D possibly matching TRBD1 (5 bases). The V and J ends lost 2 bases and 6 bases respectively, with 10 bases between them. The CDR3 length is 13 residues. Germline loops: CDR1 ENHRY, CDR2 SYGVKD. As DNA, the CDR3 is TGTGCCATCAGTGAGCCCAGGGACGATGGCTACACCTTC. The encoded protein is CAISEPRDDGYTF.

The rearrangement joins TRBV6-6 to TRBJ1-1; possible D gene TRBD1, 5 bases. CDR1 and CDR2 from the germline V gene are MNHNY and SVGAGI (reference sequence). CDR3 length: 12 residues. Trimming pared 5 bases from V and 3 bases from J, leaving 7 bases between. The CDR3 bases are TGTGCCAGCAGTCGGGGCGACACTGAAGCTTTCTTT. It encodes CASSRGDTEAFF.

The gene calls are TRBV5-8 and TRBJ2-2; possibly TRBD2 for D (5 bases). The CDR3 covers 13 residues. Germline CDR1 and CDR2: SGHTS and YDEGEE. V dropped 4 bases and J dropped 3 bases, with 7 bases sitting between them. The CDR3, as DNA: TGTGCCAGCAGCCCGCGGGACACCGGGGAGCTGTTTTTT. This translates into CASSPRDTGELFF.

This chain links TRBV4-1 with TRBJ1-1; no firm D call. Germline CDR1 reads MGHRA; CDR2 reads YSYEKL. The V and J ends lost 0 bases and 1 base respectively, with 15 bases between them. The CDR3 totals 17 residues. The CDR3 coding sequence is TGCGCCAGCAGCCAAGATCGAACACGCCGTTCGAACACTGAAGCTTTCTTT. It is translated as CASSQDRTRRSNTEAFF.

This clone has only one observation. The chain links TRBV4-1 to TRBJ2-2; TRBD2 aligns across 12 bases. The CDR3 totals 18 residues. Trimming at V came to 3 bases and at J to 7 bases, leaving 12 bases not matched to a gene. Germline V CDR1 and CDR2: MGHRA, YSYEKL. The CDR3 spells CASSQTGRTSGTLGELFF. CDR3 in DNA: TGCGCCAGCAGCCAGACCGGGCGGACTAGCGGGACCCTCGGGGAGCTGTTTTTT.

V gene TRBV5-5 combines with J gene TRBJ1-2, with a weak D call TRBD1 (5 bases). Trimming cost V 4 bases and J 3 bases, with 10 bases left between them. Looked up from germline, CDR1 is SGHKS and CDR2 is YYEKEE (reference sequence). The CDR3 runs to 13 residues. The CDR3 DNA reads as TGTGCCAGCAGCCACGACAGTTACTATGGCTACACCTTC. Encoded protein: CASSHDSYYGYTF. Using reference TRBV5-5 and TRBJ1-2 for the parts outside the CDR3, the full variable domain is DAGVTQSPTHLIKTRGQQVTLRCSPISGHKSVSWYQQVLGQGPQFIFQYYEKEERGRGNFPDRFSARQFPNYSSELNVNALLLGDSALYLCASSHDSYYGYTFGSGTRLTVV.

The chain carries TRBV6-5 and TRBJ1-2; 7 nucleotides align to TRBD1. Germline CDR1 reads MNHEY; CDR2 reads SVGAGI. V shed 4 bases and J 7 bases; nucleotides not matched to a gene: 15. The CDR3 runs 16 residues. The CDR3 nucleotides read TGTGCCAGCAGTTCCGCCTCCGACAGGGTATTCGGTGGCTACACCTTC. Protein: CASSSASDRVFGGYTF.

The chain links TRBV30 to TRBJ2-5, with D unresolved. Germline V gene sequence: CDR1 GTSNPN, CDR2 SVGIG (reference sequence). The CDR3 runs to 14 residues. V lost 2 bases, J lost 1 base, and 11 bases lay in between. DNA for the CDR3: TGTGCCTGGAGTATGAGCTACTTCCAAGAGACCCAGTACTTC. It encodes CAWSMSYFQETQYF. Full variable domain (missing parts from reference TRBV30 and TRBJ2-5): SQTIHQWPATLVQPVGSPLSLECTVEGTSNPNLYWYRQAAGRGLQLLFYSVGIGQISSEVPQNLSASRPQDRQFILSSKKLLLSDSGFYLCAWSMSYFQETQYFGPGTRLLVL.

Only a few counts were recorded for this clone. The chain recombines TRBV30 with TRBJ1-1; D is undetermined. Between the trimmed V and J ends, which lost 5 bases and 4 bases, there was a span of 14 bases. Germline loops: CDR1 GTSNPN, CDR2 SVGIG (reference sequence). The CDR3 contains 13 residues. This chain's CDR3 is CAWHGRNFTEAFF. The CDR3 DNA reads as TGTGCCTGGCACGGACGGAACTTCACTGAAGCTTTCTTT.

The J gene is TRBJ2-1, the V gene TRBV4-1, with TRBD2 matching over 11 bases. Per germline, CDR1 MGHRA and CDR2 YSYEKL. The length of the CDR3 is 18 residues. The V segment lost 5 bases and the J segment 6 bases; nucleotides outside the gene matches: 15. The CDR3 bases are TGCGCCAGCAGCAAGGAGCCCTATCTAGCGGGGGGTTTCAATGAGCAGTTCTTC. Translated: CASSKEPYLAGGFNEQFF.

The V and J genes are TRBV18 and TRBJ2-1; 9 bases match TRBD2. V gave up 0 bases and J gave up 7 bases; unmatched junction bases: 7. The CDR3 has 16 residues. The germline V gene has CDR1 KGHSH and CDR2 LQKENI. Here the CDR3 reads CASSPPAGGPSNEQFF. The CDR3 DNA sequence: TGTGCCAGCTCACCACCGGCGGGGGGGCCGTCTAATGAGCAGTTCTTC.

The V and J genes are TRBV5-1 and TRBJ2-7, with TRBD1 matching 8 bases. The CDR3 spans 12 residues. Trimming removed 5 bases from V and 6 bases from J; junction bases left unmatched: 4. Germline CDR1 is SGHRS and CDR2 is YFSETQ. The CDR3 DNA reads TGCGCCAGCAGTGGACAGGGCCGCGAGCAGTACTTC. Its translation: CASSGQGREQYF. Drawing the rest from reference TRBV5-1 and TRBJ2-7, the complete variable domain is KAGVTQTPRYLIKTRGQQVTLSCSPISGHRSVSWYQQTPGQGLQFLFEYFSETQRNKGNFPGRFSGRQFSNSRSEMNVSTLELGDSALYLCASSGQGREQYFGPGTRLTVT.

The chain's CDR3 is CASSQDRDRPPFRSSYEQYF. The CDR3 coding sequence is TGCGCCAGCAGCCAAGATCGGGACAGGCCGCCCTTCCGAAGCTCCTACGAGCAGTACTTC. V gene TRBV4-1 combines with J gene TRBJ2-7; TRBD1 matches 8 bases. CDR1 MGHRA and CDR2 YSYEKL come from the germline V gene. This CDR3 is 20 amino acids long. J gave up 0 bases and V 0 bases, and 16 bases lay outside the gene matches.

This chain joins TRBV7-2 and TRBJ1-4, with D possibly matching TRBD1 (5 bases). Deletions cut 6 bases from V and 8 bases from J, with 16 bases between. The CDR3 covers 14 residues. Germline-derived CDR1 and CDR2 are SGHTA and FQGNSA. CDR3 sequence (DNA): TGTGCCAGCAGTCCCGGGCAGGGAGGGGAAAAACTGTTTTTT. It encodes CASSPGQGGEKLFF.

The genes are TRBV30 and TRBJ1-1; no clear D gene. Trimming cost V 4 bases and J 7 bases, with 19 bases left between them. The germline V gene has CDR1 GTSNPN and CDR2 SVGIG (reference sequence). The CDR3 is 14 residues long. Here the CDR3 reads CAWTPRVGLGEAFF. CDR3 nucleotides: TGTGCCTGGACACCCCGGGTGGGTCTGGGTGAAGCTTTCTTT. The variable domain in full, completed from reference TRBV30 and TRBJ1-1, reads SQTIHQWPATLVQPVGSPLSLECTVEGTSNPNLYWYRQAAGRGLQLLFYSVGIGQISSEVPQNLSASRPQDRQFILSSKKLLLSDSGFYLCAWTPRVGLGEAFFGQGTRLTVV.

V gene TRBV19 combines with J gene TRBJ1-1; 7 positions agree with TRBD1. CDR1 is LNHDA and CDR2 is SQIVND in the germline V gene (reference sequence). Trimming took 7 bases from V and 4 from J; bases not matched to a gene: 9. The CDR3 spans 14 residues. The CDR3 DNA reads TGTGCCAGTACCACCCGGACAGGCGTCACTGAAGCTTTCTTT. Residues: CASTTRTGVTEAFF.

This clone was seen a single time. The rearrangement uses TRBV18 and TRBJ2-1; unclear D gene. CDR1 is KGHSH and CDR2 is LQKENI in the germline V gene. V lost 2 bases and J lost 7, with 9 bases in between. The CDR3 covers 13 residues. This chain's CDR3 is CASSPRDRNEQFF. The CDR3 region has the DNA TGTGCCAGCTCACCAAGGGATAGGAATGAGCAGTTCTTC.

CDR3 region: CASSRILADEQFF. The CDR3 DNA sequence: TGCGCCAGCAGCCGTATACTAGCAGATGAGCAGTTCTTC. The J gene is TRBJ2-1, the V gene TRBV4-1; possibly TRBD2 for D (6 bases). Deletions cut 4 bases from V and 8 bases from J, with 12 bases between. The germline gives CDR1 MGHRA, CDR2 YSYEKL. This CDR3 is 13 amino acids long.

This clone was counted a single time. This chain joins TRBV15 and TRBJ1-5; a possible D gene is TRBD1 (5 bases). The CDR3 runs 16 residues. Germline V CDR1 and CDR2: LNHNV, YYDKDF (reference sequence). V lost 0 bases, J lost 2 bases, and 11 bases lay in between. In DNA, the CDR3 is TGTGCCACCAGCAGAGATCTGGACATCCGCAATCAGCCCCAGCATTTT. It specifies CATSRDLDIRNQPQHF.

The J gene is TRBJ2-3, the V gene TRBV11-3; D unclear. Trimming removed 3 bases from V and 2 bases from J, with 12 bases in between. Per the germline V gene, CDR1 is SGHNT and CDR2 is YENEEA. CDR3 length equals 15 residues. DNA for the CDR3: TGTGCCAGCAGCTTGGACGGGTCTTACACAGATACGCAGTATTTT. Protein: CASSLDGSYTDTQYF.

This clone was seen a single time. The chain joins TRBV18 to TRBJ1-4; no reliable D call. This CDR3 is built from 16 residues. Germline V gives CDR1 KGHSH, CDR2 LQKENI. V gave up 2 bases and J gave up 0 bases, with 10 bases separating them. In nucleotides, the CDR3 is TGTGCCAGCTCACCAAGAACCCTTGCAACTAATGAAAAACTGTTTTTT. Its translation: CASSPRTLATNEKLFF.

The V gene is TRBV7-9, the J gene TRBJ1-1; 7 positions agree with TRBD1. V gave up 4 bases and J gave up 13 bases; unmatched junction bases: 15. The CDR3 loop spans 14 amino acids. Germline CDR1 SEHNR, CDR2 FQNEAQ (reference sequence). CDR3: CASSSTNGQARDFF. CDR3 sequence (DNA): TGTGCCAGCAGCTCGACGAACGGACAGGCCAGGGATTTCTTT.

The chain is built from TRBV2 and TRBJ2-5; possible D gene TRBD2, 6 bases. There are 13 residues in the CDR3. Trimming cost V 5 bases and J 2 bases, with 9 bases left between them. CDR1 is SNHLY and CDR2 is FYNNEI in the germline V gene. Here the CDR3 DNA reads TGTGCCAGCAGTTTGGGACTTCAAGAGACCCAGTACTTC. This encodes CASSLGLQETQYF.

The chain joins TRBV6-1 to TRBJ1-6, with 7 bases matching TRBD1. V lost 11 bases, J lost 5 bases, and 9 bases stayed unmatched. This CDR3 spans 14 amino acids. From germline, CDR1 is MNHNS and CDR2 SASEGT. The CDR3 reads CAGGRQGHNSPLHF. The CDR3, as DNA: TGTGCCGGAGGGAGACAGGGCCATAATTCACCCCTCCACTTT.

The chain joins TRBV5-1 to TRBJ2-7; TRBD2 agrees at 11 bases. The length of the CDR3 is 17 residues. CDR1 is SGHRS, CDR2 YFSETQ, per germline. V shed 2 bases and J 1 base; nucleotides not matched to a gene: 8. For the CDR3, the DNA is TGCGCCAGCAGCTTAGATAGCGGGAGGGCCAATTCCTACGAGCAGTACTTC. The encoded protein is CASSLDSGRANSYEQYF.